This T cell receptor (beta chain) was sequenced for a study of cytotoxic CD8 clonotypes in ibrutinib-treated CLL. Study as a whole: There were 11 relapsed/refractory patients and around 15 treatment-naive patients, and fewer than 18 were IGHV unmutated. Study-wide results and limits: At progression, clonality fell back toward baseline after rising at ibrutinib response.

Profiled with immunoSEQ multiplex PCR; TCRdb holds only in-frame clones, not every one. This sample has over 65,000 clones, with approximately 70% found just once. The CDR3 is made up of 17 amino acids. Trimming removed 4 bases at V and 4 bases at J, with 20 bases between. CDR1 and CDR2 from the germline V gene are WSHSY and SAAADI. A note on this clone: The antigen remains undetermined.

Sequencing used PBMCs, obtained after 12 months of ibrutinib treatment. The rearrangement uses TRBV10-2 and TRBJ1-3; D is possibly TRBD1 (5 bases). The sequence was collected from a human donor with chronic lymphocytic leukemia. This CDR3 reads CASSVMGLGVSGNTIYF. CDR3 nucleotide sequence: TGCGCCAGCAGTGTCATGGGGCTTGGGGTATCCGGAAACACCATATATTTT.